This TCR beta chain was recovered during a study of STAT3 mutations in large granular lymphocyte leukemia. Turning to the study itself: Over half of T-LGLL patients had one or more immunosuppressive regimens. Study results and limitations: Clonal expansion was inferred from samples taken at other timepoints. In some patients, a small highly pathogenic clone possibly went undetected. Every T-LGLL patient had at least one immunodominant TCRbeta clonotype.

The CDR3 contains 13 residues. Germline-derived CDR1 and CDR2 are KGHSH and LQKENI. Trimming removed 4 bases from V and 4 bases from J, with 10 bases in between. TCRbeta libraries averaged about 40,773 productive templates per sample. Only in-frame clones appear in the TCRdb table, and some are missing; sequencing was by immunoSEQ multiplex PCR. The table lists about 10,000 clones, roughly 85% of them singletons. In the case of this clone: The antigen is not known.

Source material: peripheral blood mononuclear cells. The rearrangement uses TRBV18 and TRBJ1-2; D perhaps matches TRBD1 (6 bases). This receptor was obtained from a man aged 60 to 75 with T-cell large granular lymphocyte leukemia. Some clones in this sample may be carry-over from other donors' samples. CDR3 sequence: CASSQDSSYGYTF. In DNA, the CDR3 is TGTGCCAGCTCACAGGACAGTAGCTATGGCTACACCTTC.